These 7 T cell receptor beta chains were all obtained from the same sample, sequenced in a study of CD4 T cells in relation to SARS-CoV-2 and coronaviruses. The unexposed donors gave CD4+ T cells in about 2011-2018, prior to COVID-19. Isolation of CD4+ T cells took place after roughly nine days in culture. No antigens are known for them. Assay used: immunoSEQ multiplex PCR; TCRdb lists only in-frame clones, some missing. Found here are more than 20,000 clones, roughly 80% of them singletons; the top ten hold 15% to 20%. Source material: CD4+ T cells from PBMCs, cultured in vitro. All receptors come from a human donor in good health.

This rearrangement joins TRBV28 to TRBJ1-1; D call uncertain. From germline, CDR1 is MDHEN and CDR2 SYDVKM. The length of the CDR3 is 12 residues. V lost 10 bases, J lost 2 bases, and 11 bases lay in between. The chain's CDR3 is CATWVTNTEAFF. The CDR3 DNA reads as TGTGCCACTTGGGTGACAAACACTGAAGCTTTCTTT.

The chain carries TRBV29-1 and TRBJ1-2; 7 bases agree with TRBD1. The germline gives CDR1 SQVTM, CDR2 ANQGSEA. CDR3 length: 12 amino acids. V shed 8 bases, J shed 13 bases, and the junction held 16 bases outside the gene matches. The CDR3 sequence: CSTRDSSPVGTF. The CDR3 DNA reads TGCAGCACACGGGACAGTTCACCCGTCGGCACCTTC.

This chain links TRBV25-1 with TRBJ2-6; D not certain. CDR1 MGHDK and CDR2 SYGVNS come from the germline V gene. V lost 7 bases and J 2 bases, leaving 9 bases between the germline ends. The CDR3 loop spans 14 amino acids. The chain's CDR3 is CASTNGAGANVLTF. For the CDR3, the DNA is TGTGCCAGCACCAACGGCGCTGGGGCCAACGTCCTGACTTTC.

Here the CDR3 reads CASSGGVGGKSTNEKLFF. The CDR3 DNA sequence: TGTGCCAGCAGTGGGGGAGTAGGTGGGAAATCAACTAATGAAAAACTGTTTTTT. The genes are TRBV6-1 and TRBJ1-4; no clear D. Germline V gives CDR1 MNHNS, CDR2 SASEGT. V was shortened by 4 bases and J by 0 bases, with 18 bases between the two germline ends. The CDR3 covers 18 residues.

The chain couples TRBV5-1 to TRBJ2-3, with 10 positions matching TRBD1. The trim removed 6 bases at V and 4 bases at J, leaving 8 bases unmatched. The germline gives CDR1 SGHRS, CDR2 YFSETQ. The CDR3 length is 15 residues. CDR3 in DNA: TGCGCCAGCAACGCCGGGACAGGGGTGGCAGATACGCAGTATTTT. Protein: CASNAGTGVADTQYF.

This clone has a handful of counts. This rearrangement joins TRBV25-1 to TRBJ1-2; tentatively, D is TRBD1 (5 bases). Trimming stripped 11 bases from V and 4 bases from J, with 14 bases between. The germline gives CDR1 MGHDK, CDR2 SYGVNS. This CDR3 spans 12 amino acids. The CDR3 coding sequence is TGTGCCTCTCGGGGGACGGCCTATGGCTACACCTTC. Residues: CASRGTAYGYTF.

CDR3 sequence: CASSPGPDYNSPLHF. CDR3 DNA: TGCGCCAGCAGCCCAGGACCCGACTATAATTCACCCCTCCACTTT. The rearrangement joins TRBV5-1 to TRBJ1-6; no firm D call. CDR1 SGHRS and CDR2 YFSETQ come from the germline V gene. With 4 bases removed from V and 3 bases from J, the gap between germline ends came to 11 bases. This CDR3 is built from 15 residues.